These 30 T cell receptor beta chains originate from one sample sequenced in a study of cytomegalovirus exposure and HLA in healthy donors. The PCR employed 60 Vbeta primers together with 13 Jbeta primers. Assay: immunoSEQ multiplex PCR; the TCRdb copy retains only in-frame clones and omits some. The repertoire holds about 150,000 clones, approximately 9% seen once, with 1.8% in the top ten. Material: PBMCs. The receptors stem from a male donor in good health and CMV-seronegative.

The chain uses TRBV7-9 and TRBJ2-3; TRBD2 might be the D (5 bases). The CDR3 totals 12 residues. Germline loops: CDR1 SEHNR, CDR2 FQNEAQ (reference sequence). The V end was cut by 6 bases, the J end by 3 bases, with 7 bases between. The chain's CDR3 is CASSWRTDTQYF. CDR3 sequence (DNA): TGTGCCAGCAGTTGGAGGACAGATACGCAGTATTTT.

The rearrangement uses TRBV29-1 and TRBJ2-5; the D gene is possibly TRBD1 (5 bases). Germline V lookup: CDR1 SQVTM, CDR2 ANQGSEA. V lost 2 bases and J lost 1, with 8 bases in between. This CDR3 comprises 13 residues. CDR3 DNA: TGCAGCGTTGAACAGGGCTTCCAAGAGACCCAGTACTTC. Translating it yields CSVEQGFQETQYF.

V is TRBV27 and J is TRBJ1-6; D is perhaps TRBD1 (6 bases). V lost 5 bases and J lost 7, with 21 bases in between. This CDR3 region has 17 residues. Germline CDR1 MNHEY, CDR2 SMNVEV (reference sequence). The CDR3 spells CASSGPGPWQGNSPLHF. The CDR3 DNA reads TGTGCCAGCAGTGGACCGGGACCTTGGCAGGGGAATTCACCCCTCCACTTT.

This chain links TRBV10-2 with TRBJ2-1; TRBD2 aligns across 16 bases. This CDR3 comprises 17 residues. Germline CDR1 and CDR2: WSHSY and SAAADI. Trimming took 9 bases from V and 5 from J; bases not matched to a gene: 10. CDR3 bases: TGCGCCAGTTCCGCAGGGACTAGCGGGAGGGCCGACAATGAGCAGTTCTTC. Translation: CASSAGTSGRADNEQFF.

This clone was recorded a few times. The chain combines TRBV7-6 with TRBJ1-1, with D tentatively TRBD1 (6 bases). The germline CDR1 and CDR2 sequences are SGHVS and FNYEAQ. Between the trimmed V and J ends, which lost 5 bases and 3 bases, there was a span of 16 bases. This CDR3 has 15 residues. The chain's CDR3 is CASSPVRGPDTEAFF. CDR3 bases: TGTGCCAGCAGCCCAGTCAGGGGTCCGGACACTGAAGCTTTCTTT.

The V and J genes are TRBV5-1 and TRBJ2-1; TRBD1 matches at 7 bases. V trimming: 3 bases; J trimming: 6 bases; junction bases outside the gene matches: 9. The CDR3 totals 15 residues. CDR1 and CDR2 (germline): SGHRS, YFSETQ. CDR3 protein: CASSSHPGQINEQFF. CDR3 DNA: TGCGCCAGCAGCTCCCATCCGGGACAGATCAATGAGCAGTTCTTC.

V gene TRBV6-5 combines with J gene TRBJ2-7; D gene unclear. Germline V CDR1 and CDR2: MNHEY, SVGAGI. Trimming removed 4 bases at V and 5 bases at J, with 9 bases between. This CDR3 comprises 12 residues. This chain's CDR3 is CASSSRMDEQYF. DNA for the CDR3: TGTGCCAGCAGTTCCAGGATGGACGAGCAGTACTTC.

Only a few counts were recorded for this clone. The chain combines TRBV5-4 with TRBJ2-3; TRBD2 aligns across 9 bases. CDR3 length: 15 residues. Germline assignment: CDR1 SGHNT and CDR2 YYREEE (reference sequence). The V segment lost 5 bases and the J segment 4 bases; nucleotides outside the gene matches: 8. The CDR3 protein is CASSFSGSKADTQYF. CDR3 in DNA: TGTGCCAGCAGTTTTAGCGGGAGTAAAGCAGATACGCAGTATTTT. The variable domain in full, completed from reference TRBV5-4 and TRBJ2-3, reads ETGVTQSPTHLIKTRGQQVTLRCSSQSGHNTVSWYQQALGQGPQFIFQYYREEENGRGNFPPRFSGLQFPNYSSELNVNALELDDSALYLCASSFSGSKADTQYFGPGTRLTVL.

This clone has only a few counts. The chain combines TRBV19 with TRBJ2-3, with 9 bases fitting TRBD2. The trim removed 10 bases at V and 2 bases at J, leaving 7 bases unmatched. Germline lookup yields CDR1 LNHDA and CDR2 SQIVND (reference sequence). This CDR3 has 14 amino acids. The CDR3 coding sequence is TGTGCCACTCGGACTAGCGCCTACACAGATACGCAGTATTTT. Translation: CATRTSAYTDTQYF.

This clone has only a few counts. The rearrangement joins TRBV19 to TRBJ1-1; no reliable D call. Germline V gene data show CDR1 as LNHDA and CDR2 as SQIVND (reference sequence). Trimming pared 5 bases from V and 5 bases from J, leaving 6 bases between. The CDR3 is 11 amino acids. The CDR3 DNA reads as TGTGCCAGTAGTGAGCTTACTGAAGCTTTCTTT. This encodes CASSELTEAFF.

There are a few counts of this clone. The J gene is TRBJ1-1, the V gene TRBV18, with unresolved D. The germline V gene encodes CDR1 KGHSH and CDR2 LQKENI. This CDR3 has 15 residues. The V gene lost 5 bases and the J gene lost 0 bases, with 13 bases spanning the gap. CDR3: CASSDPHSVNTEAFF. The CDR3 DNA is TGTGCCAGCTCAGATCCCCACTCCGTGAACACTGAAGCTTTCTTT.

The genes are TRBV9 and TRBJ2-1; D gene unclear. The CDR3 sequence is 16 residues long. V dropped 0 bases and J dropped 4 bases, with 14 bases sitting between them. Germline lookup yields CDR1 SGDLS and CDR2 YYNGEE. The CDR3 loop reads CASSVGSPRVYNEQFF. CDR3 bases: TGTGCCAGCAGCGTAGGGAGCCCACGGGTGTACAATGAGCAGTTCTTC.

This clone has more than one count but fewer than ten. This CDR3 is CASTPGQGSQPQHF. CDR3 coding DNA: TGTGCCAGCACTCCGGGACAGGGGAGTCAGCCCCAGCATTTT. The rearrangement joins TRBV28 to TRBJ1-5; 10 nucleotides agree with TRBD1. The CDR3 runs 14 residues. V lost 7 bases to trimming and J lost 6 bases; unmatched junction nucleotides: 6. Germline CDR1 and CDR2: MDHEN and SYDVKM.

The rearrangement links TRBV7-3 to TRBJ2-7, with D tentatively TRBD2 (5 bases). Germline lookup yields CDR1 SGHTA and CDR2 FQGTGA. There are 13 residues in the CDR3. Trimming took 1 base from V and 5 from J, leaving 9 bases between them. CDR3 sequence: CASSLKSGDEQYF. CDR3 nucleotides: TGTGCCAGCAGCTTAAAGTCCGGGGACGAGCAGTACTTC. Full variable domain (remainder filled in from reference TRBV7-3 and TRBJ2-7): GAGVSQTPSNKVTEKGKYVELRCDPISGHTALYWYRQSLGQGPEFLIYFQGTGAADDSGLPNDRFFAVRPEGSVSTLKIQRTERGDSAVYLCASSLKSGDEQYFGPGTRLTVT.

This chain connects TRBV27 to TRBJ1-6; D remains unclear. V was pared by 5 bases and J by 8 bases, with 7 bases between. The CDR3 loop spans 12 amino acids. Germline V lookup: CDR1 MNHEY, CDR2 SMNVEV (reference sequence). CDR3 in amino acids: CASSTPDSPLHF. The CDR3 coding sequence is TGTGCCAGCAGTACCCCGGATTCACCCCTCCACTTT.

The chain carries TRBV29-1 and TRBJ1-2, with 10 nucleotides matching TRBD1. This CDR3 region has 14 residues. V trimming: 5 bases; J trimming: 3 bases; junction bases outside the gene matches: 6. Germline CDR1 is SQVTM and CDR2 is ANQGSEA. CDR3: CSVRETGGHYGYTF. In nucleotides, the CDR3 is TGCAGCGTTCGAGAGACAGGGGGCCACTATGGCTACACCTTC. The whole variable domain, remainder taken from reference TRBV29-1 and TRBJ1-2, is SAVISQKPSRDICQRGTSLTIQCQVDSQVTMMFWYRQQPGQSLTLIATANQGSEATYESGFVIDKFPISRPNLTFSTLTVSNMSPEDSSIYLCSVRETGGHYGYTFGSGTRLTVV.

About this clone itself: One end of the junction fails to match germline, which may point to a read error. Other DNA sequences in the same sample also yield this CDR3. The chain recombines TRBV5-6 with TRBJ1-1; D might be TRBD1 (5 bases). The CDR3 extends over 16 amino acids. Germline loops: CDR1 SGHDT, CDR2 YYEEEE. The CDR3 nucleotides read TGTGCCAGCAGCTTGGTAGTCGGCAGGGCCTTCACTGAGGCTTTCTTT. Protein sequence: CASSLVVGRAFTEAFF. Full variable domain (outside the CDR3, taken from reference TRBV5-6 and TRBJ1-1): DAGVTQSPTHLIKTRGQQVTLRCSPKSGHDTVSWYQQALGQGPQFIFQYYEEEERQRGNFPDRFSGHQFPNYSSELNVNALLLGDSALYLCASSLVVGRAFTEAFFGQGTRLTVV.

This clone was detected only a few times. The chain has TRBV6-1 and TRBJ1-1; 7 bases fit TRBD1. CDR3 size: 14 residues. CDR1 and CDR2 (germline): MNHNS, SASEGT. V trimming: 5 bases; J trimming: 5 bases; junction bases outside the gene matches: 8. The CDR3 loop is CASSPQGESTEAFF. The CDR3 DNA sequence: TGTGCCAGCAGTCCCCAGGGGGAGTCGACTGAAGCTTTCTTT.

The gene calls are TRBV29-1 and TRBJ1-2, with D tentatively TRBD1 (6 bases). The CDR3 loop spans 12 amino acids. Germline CDR1 and CDR2: SQVTM and ANQGSEA. Trimming stripped 7 bases from V and 7 bases from J, with 16 bases between. The CDR3 DNA sequence: TGCAGCGCTCCCAGGGGCGCGGGTGGCTACACCTTC. Residues: CSAPRGAGGYTF.

This clone was detected only a few times. Mismatch with germline at one junction end may stem from a read error. This CDR3 reads CSVEVGQGKQPQHF. CDR3 sequence (DNA): TGCAGCGTTGAAGTTGGCCAGGGCAAGCAGCCCCAGCATTTT. The rearrangement links TRBV29-1 to TRBJ1-5; TRBD1 might be the D (5 bases). CDR3 length: 14 residues. Germline CDR1 is SQVTM and CDR2 is ANQGSEA.

A few counts support this clone. CDR3 sequence (DNA): TGTGCCCGACAGGGGGTCGGGAATTCACCCCTCCACTTT. Its protein is CARQGVGNSPLHF. This chain uses TRBV7-3 with TRBJ1-6; 9 bases fit TRBD1. J lost 7 bases, V lost 11 bases, and 6 bases had no gene match. CDR1 and CDR2 from the germline V gene are SGHTA and FQGTGA. The CDR3 is made up of 13 amino acids.

The J gene is TRBJ1-5, the V gene TRBV6-5, with D possibly matching TRBD1 (5 bases). V was trimmed by 5 bases and J by 4 bases, leaving 15 bases between them. The CDR3 totals 15 residues. The germline V gene has CDR1 MNHEY and CDR2 SVGAGI. The CDR3 nucleotides read TGTGCCAGCAGTCTTCAGGGTAACGCTAATCAGCCCCAGCATTTT. Protein product: CASSLQGNANQPQHF.

This clone was counted between two and nine times. The CDR3 reads CTSSHVKPPMWFQETQYF. The DNA of the CDR3 is TGCACCAGCAGCCATGTTAAACCCCCTATGTGGTTCCAAGAGACCCAGTACTTC. This chain uses TRBV1 with TRBJ2-5; the D call in the table, TRBD2, was not verified against the DNA. TRBV1 is a pseudogene segment. The CDR3 has 18 amino acids.

This clone showed up just a few times. Other nucleotide sequences in the sample specify the same CDR3. The chain is built from TRBV7-9 and TRBJ1-6; 9 bases match TRBD1. With 1 base clipped from V and 8 bases from J, the junction kept 15 bases outside the gene matches. Per germline, CDR1 SEHNR and CDR2 FQNEAQ (reference sequence). CDR3 length: 19 amino acids. The CDR3 protein is CASSLVGQGRLGNDSPLHF. The CDR3, as DNA: TGTGCCAGCAGCTTAGTGGGACAGGGCCGTCTGGGCAACGATTCACCCCTCCACTTT.

In this sample, this clone turned up a few times. The chain combines TRBV4-3 with TRBJ1-1; no firm D call. The CDR3 is 15 amino acids. The V end was cut by 0 bases, the J end by 4 bases, with 12 bases between. Germline assignment: CDR1 LGHNA and CDR2 YSLEER. For the CDR3, the DNA is TGCGCCAGCAGCCAAGAAAACCGTTACGGCACTGAAGCTTTCTTT. This sequence encodes CASSQENRYGTEAFF.

This clone was seen a single time. J is TRBJ2-3 and V is TRBV19; a weak D match, TRBD1 (5 bases). CDR3 size: 16 residues. The V end was cut by 4 bases, the J end by 0 bases, with 14 bases between. Germline values: CDR1 LNHDA, CDR2 SQIVND (reference sequence). CDR3 loop: CASSTKTATSTDTQYF. CDR3 nucleotides: TGTGCCAGTAGTACAAAGACAGCAACAAGCACAGATACGCAGTATTTT. Full variable domain (missing parts from reference TRBV19 and TRBJ2-3): DGGITQSPKYLFRKEGQNVTLSCEQNLNHDAMYWYRQDPGQGLRLIYYSQIVNDFQKGDIAEGYSVSREKKESFPLTVTSAQKNPTAFYLCASSTKTATSTDTQYFGPGTRLTVL.

This clone appeared a few times. CDR3 in DNA: TGTGCCAGCAGCCAACATCGGCCCAGGTCCTACGAGCAGTACTTC. Encoded protein: CASSQHRPRSYEQYF. This rearrangement joins TRBV4-2 to TRBJ2-7; D remains unclear. This CDR3 spans 15 amino acids. Germline V lookup: CDR1 LGHNA, CDR2 YNFKEQ. V dropped 2 bases and J dropped 1 base, with 12 bases sitting between them.

This chain links TRBV25-1 with TRBJ2-1; possible D gene TRBD2, 5 bases. The CDR3 sequence is 14 residues long. V lost 4 bases, J lost 6 bases, and 13 bases lay in between. Germline lookup yields CDR1 MGHDK and CDR2 SYGVNS. CDR3 residues: CASSARGGSNEQFF. CDR3 in DNA: TGTGCCAGCAGTGCGCGTGGCGGGTCCAATGAGCAGTTCTTC.

This clone has just a few counts. The rearrangement links TRBV7-9 to TRBJ1-3; 10 bases align to TRBD1. CDR1 and CDR2 (germline): SEHNR, FQNEAQ (reference sequence). This CDR3 is 16 amino acids long. The V and J ends lost 4 bases and 3 bases, in that order; junction bases with no gene match: 6. The CDR3, as DNA: TGTGCCAGCAGCTCCCCCGGGACAGGGGTTGGAAACACCATATATTTT. This gives the protein CASSSPGTGVGNTIYF. The complete variable domain, with remaining parts taken from reference TRBV7-9 and TRBJ1-3, reads DTGVSQNPRHKITKRGQNVTFRCDPISEHNRLYWYRQTLGQGPEFLTYFQNEAQLEKSRLLSDRFSAERPKGSFSTLEIQRTEQGDSAMYLCASSSPGTGVGNTIYFGEGSWLTVV.

This clone has only a few counts. The chain joins TRBV5-1 to TRBJ2-7, with TRBD1 matching 9 bases. Germline V gene sequence: CDR1 SGHRS, CDR2 YFSETQ. The CDR3 has 15 amino acids. Trimming took 0 bases from V and 4 from J; bases not matched to a gene: 5. CDR3 DNA: TGCGCCAGCAGCTTGGAGGCACAGGGGGCGTACGAGCAGTACTTC. Translation gives CASSLEAQGAYEQYF.